These T cell receptor beta chains were read from a single sample in a study of blood T cell repertoires in COVID-19. Sequencing used immunoSEQ multiplex PCR; TCRdb keeps in-frame clones, though not all of them. Of 150,000 or so clones detected, over 65% appear once; the ten largest clones hold about 3%. The sample consisted of peripheral blood. The receptors come from a woman of 80 years or more with acute or convalescent COVID-19. The conserved cysteine and the conserved F or W are not part of the CDR3 here. Fields, in order: J gene, V gene, CDR3 protein.

TRBJ1-1	TRBV2	ASSDRGRTEAF
TRBJ2-3	TRBV13	ASSLGRDTNTDTQY
TRBJ1-1	TRBV27	ASSRTASWFDAF
TRBJ1-5	TRBV27	ASSLQGFNQPQH
TRBJ2-2	TRBV5-1	ASSWARELF
TRBJ1-1	TRBV6-5	ASRQLNTEAF
TRBJ1-6	TRBV6-5	ASSYSGTGRSPLH
TRBJ1-1	TRBV18	ASSPSWGDRTEAF
TRBJ1-6	TRBV2	ASAEQSSYNSPLH
TRBJ1-1	TRBV2	ASSPGTPNTEAF
TRBJ2-1	TRBV10-3	ATQKREAMGNEQF
TRBJ2-7	TRBV7-9	ASSQPRGLEQY
TRBJ2-7	TRBV4-3	ANRTGESYEQY
TRBJ2-1	TRBV4-1	ASSRGLAGNNEQF
TRBJ2-3	TRBV5-1	ASTSGRDTQY
TRBJ2-1	TRBV21-1	ASSKAGGLTSGSSYNEQF
TRBJ1-1	TRBV18	ASSRDTENTEAF
TRBJ1-1	TRBV19	ASDGQENTEAF
TRBJ2-2	TRBV6-5	ASTDSNANTGELF
TRBJ2-5	TRBV13	ASSSVAARGQETQY
TRBJ1-2	TRBV12-3/TRBV12-4	ASSHQRYGYT
TRBJ1-2	TRBV6-5	ASRGQLRDGYT
TRBJ1-1	TRBV5-6	ASSLGGGGTEAF
TRBJ1-1	TRBV19	ASSFWTGETEAF
TRBJ1-2	TRBV3-1/TRBV3-2	ASSRRGTGASGYT
TRBJ1-4	TRBV28	ASSYGQGEKLF
TRBJ2-1	TRBV27	ASRRWNEQF
TRBJ2-1	TRBV4-2	ASSTSRDSLYNEQF
TRBJ1-1	TRBV6-6	ASIDRYMNTEAF
TRBJ2-1	TRBV6-2/TRBV6-3	ASSTRTSGRGDYNEQF
TRBJ2-3	TRBV7-2	ASSLVAGGQGDTQY
TRBJ2-7	TRBV6-5	ASGSGTYYEQY
TRBJ2-1	TRBV10-3	AIRIGTSQNEQF